The 7 T cell receptor beta chains below all came from one sample that was sequenced in a study of cytomegalovirus exposure and HLA in healthy donors. PCR used 60 Vbeta primers and 13 Jbeta primers. Repertoires were generated with immunoSEQ multiplex PCR, while TCRdb's copy carries only in-frame clones and drops some. The data show 100,000 or so clones, around 78% seen once. The material sequenced was PBMCs. These receptors originate from a woman between 35 and 50 years old in good health and CMV-seropositive.

A word on this clone: Other nucleotide sequences in the sample specify the same CDR3. This chain connects TRBV28 to TRBJ2-2, with D unresolved. V was cut by 5 bases and J by 8 bases, with 15 bases left in between. Germline CDR1 and CDR2: MDHEN and SYDVKM. The CDR3 sequence is 14 residues long. In DNA, the CDR3 is TGTGCCAGCAGTCCCTGGTCCTTACTGGGGGAGCTGTTTTTT. This encodes CASSPWSLLGELFF. The complete variable domain, with remaining parts taken from reference TRBV28 and TRBJ2-2, reads DVKVTQSSRYLVKRTGEKVFLECVQDMDHENMFWYRQDPGLGLRLIYFSYDVKMKEKGDIPEGYSVSREKKERFSLILESASTNQTSMYLCASSPWSLLGELFFGEGSRLTVL.

The CDR3 nucleotides read TGTGCCAGTAGTATAGGGGCAGGGATTATCTACGAGCAGTACTTC. It yields the protein CASSIGAGIIYEQYF. The V call is TRBV19, the J call TRBJ2-7; D is perhaps TRBD1 (5 bases). V was pared by 1 base and J by 3 bases, with 13 bases between. The V gene's germline CDR1 is LNHDA and CDR2 SQIVND (reference sequence). This CDR3 contains 15 residues.

This sequence joins TRBV30 and TRBJ1-1, with 10 positions matching TRBD1. V lost 4 bases to trimming and J lost 6 bases; unmatched junction nucleotides: 5. Germline values: CDR1 GTSNPN, CDR2 SVGIG (reference sequence). The CDR3 sequence is 13 residues long. The chain's CDR3 is CAWTRDRGAEAFF. The CDR3 nucleotides read TGTGCCTGGACCCGGGACAGGGGCGCTGAAGCTTTCTTT.

CDR3 amino acids: CASSFEQGREETQYF. The CDR3 DNA reads TGTGCCAGCAGTTTCGAACAGGGGAGAGAAGAGACCCAGTACTTC. V gene TRBV6-5 combines with J gene TRBJ2-5; 7 bases match TRBD1. Germline assignment: CDR1 MNHEY and CDR2 SVGAGI. Trimming took 4 bases from V and 3 from J; bases not matched to a gene: 8. This CDR3 has 15 amino acids.

Concerning this clone itself: The junction departs from the called germline gene at one end, perhaps through a read error. This chain joins TRBV5-8 and TRBJ2-7; possibly TRBD1 for D (7 bases). CDR3 length equals 15 residues. Germline values: CDR1 SGHTS, CDR2 YDEGEE. CDR3 sequence (DNA): TGTGCCAGCAGCTTGGGGCCAGGGGGGCCCCGTAAAAGGGGGTTC. This gives the protein CASSLGPGGPRKRGF.

This clone was seen a single time. The chain employs TRBV6-5 and TRBJ2-2, with D unclear. Trimming shortened V by 6 bases and J by 4 bases, and 12 bases separated the two germline ends. This CDR3 has 14 amino acids. Germline V gene data show CDR1 as MNHEY and CDR2 as SVGAGI. CDR3 residues: CASSPGVVTGELFF. The CDR3 region has the DNA TGTGCCAGCAGCCCGGGTGTAGTCACCGGGGAGCTGTTTTTT.

The chain has TRBV5-4 and TRBJ2-3; TRBD2 might be the D (7 bases). The CDR3 totals 14 residues. Germline CDR1 is SGHNT and CDR2 is YYREEE (reference sequence). V was trimmed by 0 bases and J by 4 bases, leaving 9 bases between them. For the CDR3, the DNA is TGTGCCAGCAGCTTGGAAGGGGGGGCAGATACGCAGTATTTT. Encoded protein: CASSLEGGADTQYF.